Listed below are T cell receptor beta chains from one sample, sequenced in a study of neurological immune-mediated disorders. TCRdb re-called the 5' RACE reads with MiXCR, one entry per CDR3 protein. The table records some 65,000 distinct CDR3 sequences, over 4% of them present only once. Sample: PBMCs. These receptors came from a man between 45 and 60 years old with multiple sclerosis. Each CDR3 is given with its conserved first and last residue. The order of the fields is D gene, V gene, clone size, J gene, CDR3 DNA, CDR3 protein. The D gene is left open where the match is weak. Part of the rows lack a size; the others show once, few, many or a class for expanded clones.

>TRBD1|TRBV25-1|NA|TRBJ2-1
TGTGCCAGCAGTGATTTTAAGGGCTGGACAGGGAATGAGCAGTTCTTC
CASSDFKGWTGNEQFF
>NA|TRBV10-3|many|TRBJ2-3
TGTGCCATCAGTACGCGGGCGGGCCATACAGATACGCAGTATTTT
CAISTRAGHTDTQYF
>NA|TRBV6-5|many|TRBJ1-1
TGTGCCAGCAGTCCTTCCACAGGGAGCACTGAAGCTTTCTTT
CASSPSTGSTEAFF
>NA|TRBV5-1|many|TRBJ2-2
TGCGCCAGCCTCCCCGACTCCGACACCGGGGAGCTGTTTTTT
CASLPDSDTGELFF
>NA|TRBV4-3|NA|TRBJ1-1
TGCGCCAGCAGCCAAGTAGGCGTCGGGACTGAAGCTTTCTTT
CASSQVGVGTEAFF
>TRBD1|TRBV5-1|many|TRBJ1-2
TGCGCCAGCAGCTCCGGACAGGTTGATGGCTACACCTTC
CASSSGQVDGYTF
>TRBD2|TRBV5-1|many|TRBJ2-4
TGCGCCAGCAGCTTGGTAGCGGGGGGAGCGCTAGCCAAAAACATTCAGTACTTC
CASSLVAGGALAKNIQYF
>NA|TRBV7-8|many|TRBJ2-5
TGTGCCAGCAGCTTACCGTCTGGCGGGGGCCCCCAAGAGACCCAGTACTTC
CASSLPSGGGPQETQYF
>TRBD1|TRBV6-5|many|TRBJ1-4
TGTGCCAGCAGTTACAGCCGACAGGGAGTTACAGAAAAACTGTTTTTT
CASSYSRQGVTEKLFF
>NA|TRBV7-3|many|TRBJ1-5
TGTGCCAGCAGCTTAACGGGGCCAACTCCGTATCAGCCCCAGCATTTT
CASSLTGPTPYQPQHF
>NA|TRBV12-3/TRBV12-4|many|TRBJ2-1
TGTGCCAGCAGTGGTCACCGAACAGGGAAAAAAGAGAATGAGCAGTTCTTC
CASSGHRTGKKENEQFF
>TRBD1|TRBV29-1|many|TRBJ1-1
TGCAGCTTTACAGGGGGCGCGAACACTGAAGCTTTCTTT
CSFTGGANTEAFF
>NA|TRBV5-1|many|TRBJ1-6
NA
CASSLGVAGGTYNSPLNF
>NA|TRBV20-1|many|TRBJ2-1
TGCAGTGCTGGGATCGGGTACGATGAGCAGTTCTTC
CSAGIGYDEQFF